The sequence of this TCR beta chain was determined in a study of control samples from healthy donors and cancer patients. The data were produced by immunoSEQ multiplex PCR, yet TCRdb's version contains in-frame clones alone and is incomplete. The repertoire includes fewer than 200,000 clones, around 94% of them detected once, and less than 15% sits in the top ten. Germline CDR1 is DFQATT and CDR2 is SNEGSKA (reference sequence). The CDR3 extends over 16 amino acids. V was pared by 3 bases and J by 7 bases, with 19 bases between. The V call is TRBV20-1, the J call TRBJ1-6; tentative D call: TRBD1 (6 bases). The source of this sequence is a man between 60 and 75 years old with colorectal cancer. Source material: PBMCs. For the CDR3, the DNA is TGCAGTGCTAGTTCCTCTTCGGGGGCTAGAAATTCACCCCTCCACTTT. This codes for CSASSSSGARNSPLHF.